What follows describes a single TCR beta chain. Antigen specificity is unknown. This sample is drawn from a study of OX40 agonist ivuxolimab in advanced cancers. For the study at large: Two cutaneous melanoma patients and one hepatocellular carcinoma patient, three in all, had partial responses. Findings and caveats of the study: There were, on average, more expanded clones in CD8+ T cells than in CD4+. CD4+ and CD8+ blood T cells expanded clonally by week 6 at 0.1 to 3.0 mg/kg.

Method: immunoSEQ multiplex PCR; TCRdb's copy keeps in-frame clones and lacks some. The sample has roughly 80,000 clones, 80% to 90% seen once. CDR1 and CDR2 (germline): MNHNS, SASEGT. Trimming took 1 base from V and 6 from J, leaving 5 bases between them. The CDR3 sequence is 12 residues long. The chain is built from TRBV6-1 and TRBJ2-3; D remains ambiguous. This clonotype was sampled from an adult with an advanced solid tumor such as melanoma, head and neck, liver or kidney cancer. Sequences were derived from CD4+ or CD8+ T cells sorted from blood, sampled in a trial of the OX40 agonist ivuxolimab. The CDR3 sequence: CASSEVLDTQYF. The CDR3 DNA sequence: TGTGCCAGCAGTGAAGTTCTGGATACGCAGTATTTT.